A single sample is the source of the 21 T cell receptor beta chains below, sequenced in a study of T cells in Graves' hyperthyroidism and ophthalmopathy. RNA transcripts gave rise to amplified TCR beta CDR3 regions. The HTBI primer set was used in a first-round RT-PCR of the TCR CDR3. TCRdb reanalysed the multiplex PCR reads using MiXCR and keeps one entry per CDR3 protein. The sample yields 350,000 to 400,000 distinct CDR3 sequences, more than 12% seen once. The sample comprised blood. The receptors here all came from a woman younger than 45 with Graves' hyperthyroidism.

V usage is TRBV10-3 and J usage is TRBJ2-3, with 7 nucleotides matching TRBD2. V gave up 3 bases and J gave up 3 bases; unmatched junction bases: 9. The germline V gene encodes CDR1 ENHRY and CDR2 SYGVKD. The CDR3 is 16 residues long. DNA for the CDR3: TGTGCCATCAGTGACCCCGGACTAGATGGGACAGATACGCAGTATTTT. Protein: CAISDPGLDGTDTQYF.

CDR3 in amino acids: CSARGGRSETQYF. The CDR3 region has the DNA TGCAGTGCTAGAGGCGGGAGGAGTGAGACCCAGTACTTC. The chain links TRBV20-1 to TRBJ2-5; 8 nucleotides agree with TRBD2. CDR1 is DFQATT, CDR2 SNEGSKA, per germline (reference sequence). The J segment lost 5 bases and the V segment lost 1 base, leaving 3 bases of the junction unmatched. CDR3 length: 13 residues.

This clonotype was observed at least ten times. The rearrangement uses TRBV7-9 and TRBJ2-7; TRBD2 matches 7 bases. The germline V gene has CDR1 SEHNR and CDR2 FQNEAQ (reference sequence). J lost 5 bases, V lost 3 bases, and 7 bases had no gene match. The CDR3 is 14 amino acids. The CDR3 DNA sequence: TGTGCCAGCAGCTTTTCCGGGCGGGAGAACGAGCAGTACTTC. Protein: CASSFSGRENEQYF.

This clonotype occurred a few times. This chain connects TRBV2 to TRBJ2-7; maybe TRBD1 (6 bases). V was clipped by 6 bases and J by 2 bases, with 17 bases between them. The CDR3 is made up of 15 amino acids. Per the germline V gene, CDR1 is SNHLY and CDR2 is FYNNEI. CDR3 amino acids: CASREGHLETYEQYF. DNA for the CDR3: TGTGCCAGCAGAGAGGGACACCTAGAAACCTACGAGCAGTACTTC.

This chain joins TRBV12-3 or TRBV12-4 and TRBJ1-3; 8 nucleotides align to TRBD1. CDR3 size: 15 residues. V shed 5 bases, J shed 3 bases, and the junction held 6 bases outside the gene matches. The CDR3 nucleotides are TGTGCCAGCAGTCTCGGGACAGGTGGTGGAAACACCATATATTTT. Protein product: CASSLGTGGGNTIYF.

This rearrangement joins TRBV9 to TRBJ2-1, with D perhaps being TRBD1 or TRBD2 (5 bases each). This CDR3 region has 15 residues. From germline, CDR1 is SGDLS and CDR2 YYNGEE. V lost 0 bases to trimming and J lost 3 bases, with 10 bases between them. The CDR3 DNA is TGTGCCAGCAGCGTAGCTGGGACGGACTACAATGAGCAGTTCTTC. Its translation: CASSVAGTDYNEQFF.

The sample holds many counts of this clonotype. The chain employs TRBV2 and TRBJ2-1, with 12 nucleotides matching TRBD2. V dropped 6 bases and J dropped 7; count of bases not matched to a gene: 7. The germline V gene encodes CDR1 SNHLY and CDR2 FYNNEI. CDR3 size: 15 residues. The CDR3 is CASSVGTSGRNEQFF. The CDR3 DNA is TGTGCCAGCAGCGTCGGGACTAGCGGGCGGAATGAGCAGTTCTTC.

This clonotype was picked up many times. The rearrangement links TRBV2 to TRBJ1-5; no clear D. Germline-derived CDR1 and CDR2 are SNHLY and FYNNEI. The germline V and J ends were trimmed by 3 bases and 0 bases, with 9 bases remaining between them. The CDR3 extends over 15 amino acids. In nucleotides, the CDR3 is TGTGCCAGCAGTGACTCCGGGGATAGCAATCAGCCCCAGCATTTT. Translating it yields CASSDSGDSNQPQHF.

This clonotype was observed many times. The chain recombines TRBV6-1 with TRBJ2-7; a possible D gene is TRBD1 (6 bases). V shed 6 bases and J shed 2 bases, with 14 bases lying between them. The V gene's germline CDR1 is MNHNS and CDR2 SASEGT. The CDR3 length is 14 residues. The CDR3 is CASRDKGHAYEQYF. CDR3 in DNA: TGTGCCAGCAGGGACAAGGGACATGCCTACGAGCAGTACTTC.

On this clonotype itself: A read error is possible here, since a much larger clone lies one base away. V usage is TRBV20-1 and J usage is TRBJ2-5; a possible D gene is TRBD1 (6 bases). This CDR3 is built from 14 residues. In germline, CDR1 is DFQATT, CDR2 SNEGSKA (reference sequence). The CDR3 DNA reads as TGCAGTGCTATCCGAACAGGGAACCAAGAGACCAAGTACTTC. This encodes CSAIRTGNQETKYF.

This clonotype was recorded a few times. This chain joins TRBV19 and TRBJ2-2, with D possibly called TRBD1 or TRBD2 (6 bases each). The CDR3 sequence is 15 residues long. CDR1 and CDR2 from the germline V gene are LNHDA and SQIVND (reference sequence). The V end lost 8 bases, the J end lost 4 bases, and 17 bases lay between the germline ends. CDR3 sequence reads: CASSQRGDLTGELFF. The CDR3 region has the DNA TGTGCCAGTTCCCAGAGGGGGGACCTCACCGGGGAGCTGTTTTTT.

The V and J genes are TRBV25-1 and TRBJ2-1; a weak D match, TRBD2 (5 bases). V shed 8 bases and J shed 4 bases, with 6 bases lying between them. In germline, CDR1 is MGHDK, CDR2 SYGVNS. CDR3 length: 11 residues. The CDR3: CASGGYNEQFF. CDR3 DNA sequence: TGTGCCAGCGGCGGGTACAATGAGCAGTTCTTC.

The gene calls are TRBV3-1 and TRBJ2-7; TRBD2 matches 10 bases. Germline CDR1 LGHDT, CDR2 YNNKEL (reference sequence). This CDR3 has 14 residues. The V and J ends lost 4 bases and 4 bases, in that order; junction bases with no gene match: 4. This chain's CDR3 is CASSLVLAGYEQYF. The CDR3 region has the DNA TGTGCCAGCAGCCTCGTACTAGCGGGGTACGAGCAGTACTTC.

A few counts support this clonotype. The J gene is TRBJ2-7, the V gene TRBV5-5; D is perhaps TRBD2 (6 bases). CDR3 length: 15 amino acids. CDR1 SGHKS and CDR2 YYEKEE come from the germline V gene (reference sequence). Between the trimmed V and J ends, which lost 4 bases and 0 bases, there was a span of 14 bases. This chain's CDR3 is CASSPGTLLSYEQYF. The CDR3 DNA sequence: TGTGCCAGCAGCCCAGGGACTCTACTCTCCTACGAGCAGTACTTC.

V gene TRBV6-1 combines with J gene TRBJ2-5; D gene unclear. With 5 bases removed from V and 5 bases from J, the gap between germline ends came to 18 bases. The CDR3 has 15 residues. CDR1 is MNHNS and CDR2 is SASEGT in the germline V gene. In nucleotides, the CDR3 is TGTGCCAGCAGTTCTAACATCGGGCGTACCGAGACCCAGTACTTC. Its protein product is CASSSNIGRTETQYF.

This clonotype was observed a handful of times. This chain links TRBV15 with TRBJ1-1; D call uncertain. The germline gives CDR1 LNHNV, CDR2 YYDKDF (reference sequence). Deletions cut 2 bases from V and 3 bases from J, with 7 bases between. The CDR3 is made up of 13 amino acids. CDR3 protein: CATSRNRDTEAFF. CDR3 coding DNA: TGTGCCACCAGCAGAAACCGGGACACTGAAGCTTTCTTT.

This clonotype was seen repeatedly, ten times or more. The chain uses TRBV10-3 and TRBJ2-1, with 10 bases fitting TRBD2. With 7 bases clipped from V and 2 bases from J, the junction kept 5 bases outside the gene matches. Germline-derived CDR1 and CDR2 are ENHRY and SYGVKD. The CDR3 loop spans 15 amino acids. Here the CDR3 DNA reads TGTGCCATCAAAGCGGGAGGGATAACCTACAATGAGCAGTTCTTC. It translates to CAIKAGGITYNEQFF.

This clonotype has just a few counts. The CDR3 here is CSASRTKNTEAFF. Written as DNA, the CDR3 is TGCAGTGCTAGTCGGACAAAGAACACTGAAGCTTTCTTT. The rearrangement links TRBV20-1 to TRBJ1-1, with D perhaps matching TRBD1 (5 bases). CDR3 length equals 13 residues. V lost 3 bases to trimming and J lost 1 base, with 9 bases between them. Germline loops: CDR1 DFQATT, CDR2 SNEGSKA (reference sequence).

The chain uses TRBV20-1 and TRBJ2-7; maybe TRBD1 (10 bases). V was pared by 3 bases and J by 3 bases, with 24 bases between. Germline CDR1 is DFQATT and CDR2 is SNEGSKA (reference sequence). The CDR3 contains 17 residues. The CDR3 DNA is TGCAGTGCTAGGGACAGGGGGGCTAGCGGGACGTACTACGAGCAGTACTTC. Protein: CSARDRGASGTYYEQYF.

The chain uses TRBV19 and TRBJ2-1, with TRBD2 as a possible D gene (6 bases). Trimming removed 3 bases from V and 3 bases from J, with 12 bases in between. Germline V gene lookup returns CDR1 LNHDA and CDR2 SQIVND (reference sequence). The CDR3 is 15 amino acids. Here the CDR3 reads CASSISGGDYNEQFF. CDR3 nucleotides: TGTGCCAGTAGTATTTCTGGCGGGGACTACAATGAGCAGTTCTTC.

This CDR3 reads CSAGTSYNSPLHF. The CDR3 bases are TGCAGTGCGGGGACGTCCTATAATTCACCCCTCCACTTT. V gene TRBV20-1 combines with J gene TRBJ1-6; D might be TRBD1 (5 bases). The V gene's germline CDR1 is DFQATT and CDR2 SNEGSKA (reference sequence). The CDR3 has 13 residues. Between the trimmed V and J ends, which lost 6 bases and 1 base, there was a span of 7 bases.